The following is a T cell receptor (beta chain) sequence with its context. The source of the sample is a study of cytomegalovirus exposure and HLA in healthy donors. This CDR3 comprises 15 residues. The germline V gene encodes CDR1 LNHDA and CDR2 SQIVND (reference sequence). V dropped 4 bases and J dropped 2; count of bases not matched to a gene: 8. The PCR ran on 60 Vbeta and 13 Jbeta primers. The table came from immunoSEQ multiplex PCR; TCRdb's copy has only in-frame clones and leaves some out. Of 150,000 to 200,000 clones in the sample, over 70% were seen once. Sequences were obtained from PBMCs. This rearrangement joins TRBV19 to TRBJ2-7; TRBD1 aligns across 7 bases. This TCR came from a woman between 18 and 30 years old in good health and CMV-seropositive. The CDR3 DNA sequence: TGTGCCAGTAGTACCCGGTCCAGGGGGACCTACGAGCAGTACTTC. This codes for CASSTRSRGTYEQYF.